Listed below are T cell receptor beta chains from one sample, sequenced in a study of T-cell reconstitution after alpha-beta-depleted transplantation in children. TCRdb reprocessed the PCR reads via MiXCR and lists one record per CDR3 protein. The data show roughly 170,000 distinct CDR3 sequences, about 6.3% seen once. The sample was PBMCs from the stem cell graft donor, taken from the stem cell graft. These receptors were taken from a human donor who donated a stem cell graft to a child with Wiskott-Aldrich syndrome. Each CDR3 is given with its conserved first and last residue. A D gene is named only where the DNA matches it firmly. Rows give clone size only sometimes, using once, few, many, or a class for an expanded clone.

>NA|TRBV4-2|many|TRBJ2-5
CASSQNGEETQYF
TGTGCCAGCAGCCAAAACGGGGAAGAGACCCAGTACTTC
>TRBD1|TRBV3-1|NA|TRBJ1-2
CASSQPGQGANYGYTF
TGTGCCAGCAGCCAACCCGGACAGGGAGCTAACTATGGCTACACCTTC
>NA|TRBV28|many|TRBJ2-7
CASSGTPENPYF
TGTGCCAGCAGTGGGACCCCGGAAAATCCGTACTTC
>NA|TRBV12-3/TRBV12-4|many|TRBJ2-2
CASTSFGTGELFF
TGTGCCAGCACCTCCTTTGGTACCGGGGAGCTGTTTTTT
>NA|TRBV20-1|few|TRBJ2-7
CSAWRGTAFNEQYF
TGCAGTGCCTGGAGGGGCACTGCCTTTAACGAGCAGTACTTC
>TRBD2|TRBV7-2|NA|TRBJ2-3
CASRRTSGSDTQYF
TGTGCCAGCAGACGGACTAGCGGGAGTGATACGCAGTATTTT
>NA|TRBV20-1|many|TRBJ1-3
CSARDSGDYRNTIYF
TGCAGTGCTAGAGATTCAGGAGATTACAGAAACACCATATATTTT
>NA|TRBV12-3/TRBV12-4|many|TRBJ2-3
CASRRATGSPDTQYF
TGTGCCAGCAGGAGAGCGACAGGCTCCCCAGATACGCAGTATTTT
>TRBD2|TRBV20-1|many|TRBJ2-3
CSASANLAGHTDTQYF
TGCAGTGCTAGCGCCAACTTAGCGGGTCACACAGATACGCAGTATTTT
>NA|TRBV7-8|many|TRBJ2-1
CASSLVPGKNNEQFF
TGTGCCAGCAGCTTAGTGCCGGGGAAGAACAATGAGCAGTTCTTC
>TRBD1|TRBV28|many|TRBJ2-7
CASRPGTGGNYEQYF
TGTGCCAGCAGGCCCGGGACAGGGGGTAACTACGAGCAGTACTTC
>TRBD2|TRBV7-6|many|TRBJ2-7
CASSLDTGLAGSYEQYF
TGTGCCAGCAGCCTAGATACCGGACTAGCGGGGTCCTACGAGCAGTACTTC
>NA|TRBV20-1|many|TRBJ2-5
CSAHYRFLEETQYF
TGCAGTGCACACTACAGGTTTTTAGAAGAGACCCAGTACTTC
>NA|TRBV28|many|TRBJ1-2
CASSSPSYTVYGYTF
TGTGCCAGCAGTTCCCCTTCGTATACGGTATATGGCTACACCTTC
>NA|TRBV20-1|many|TRBJ2-3
CSARVYEFTQYF
TGCAGTGCTAGGGTGTACGAGTTTACGCAGTATTTT